Here is one TCR beta chain with its context. Its antigen is unknown. With 3 bases clipped from V and 8 bases from J, the junction kept 10 bases outside the gene matches. The CDR3 is 15 amino acids. The data are from a study of T-cell reconstitution after alpha-beta-depleted transplantation in children. Study outcomes and limitations: Where some patients showed high TCRbeta diversity at day 60, it came from recipient T cells and thymic progenitors that had survived. At one year after transplant, newly produced T cells mostly accounted for T-cell counts and diversity. Several hundred expanded graft clones reportedly supplied alpha-beta T cells about two months after transplant.

Preparation of the TCRbeta library was carried out with unique molecular identifiers. Each CDR3 protein is one row after TCRdb ran MiXCR on the PCR reads. The repertoire includes about 300,000 distinct CDR3 sequences, roughly a tenth of them detected once, and approximately 7% sits in the top ten. This specimen was PBMCs, taken before TCRalphabeta/CD19-depleted stem cell transplant. The chain recombines TRBV23-1 with TRBJ2-1; 7 nucleotides agree with TRBD2. TRBV23-1 is classed as an ORF, of uncertain function. The clonotype comes from a boy under three years old with acute myeloid leukemia, due to receive a stem cell transplant. This CDR3 is CASSHGTGGGDEQFF. CDR3 bases: TGCGCCAGCAGTCATGGGACGGGAGGTGGGGATGAGCAGTTCTTC.